What follows describes a single T cell receptor (beta chain). This entry is derived from a study of blood T cell repertoires in COVID-19. Study as a whole: Material from acute and convalescent COVID-19 was sourced from the United States, Italy and Spain. In each case, the material was cDNA or gDNA derived from T cells, B-cell-depleted T cells, or PBMCs.

As originally analysed: For nucleated cells, counts were estimated from reference gene primer amplification. Sequencing used immunoSEQ multiplex PCR; TCRdb keeps in-frame clones, though not all of them. Clone size and V and J calls were adopted from that table, with D and trimming inferred from the DNA. The sample holds around 250,000 clones, nearly 90% seen once. Between the trimmed V and J ends, which lost 6 bases and 5 bases, there was a span of 18 bases. Germline CDR1 LNHDA, CDR2 SQIVND (reference sequence). The CDR3 runs to 15 residues. The clonotype originates from a human donor in a cohort sampled during active COVID-19. V gene TRBV19 combines with J gene TRBJ2-3; weak D call: TRBD2 (6 bases). Source material: peripheral blood. The CDR3 nucleotides are TGTGCCAGTAGACGAGGCGGGGTGGGGGGAGATACGCAGTATTTT. It encodes CASRRGGVGGDTQYF.